Below are 9 T cell receptor beta chains sequenced from a single sample in a study of radiotherapy plus CTLA-4 blockade in lung cancer. Produced via immunoSEQ multiplex PCR; TCRdb's table is partial and in-frame only. The sample lists 85,000 to 90,000 clones, about 87% occurring once. Specimen: peripheral blood, collected from a patient treated with radiotherapy plus ipilimumab. These TCRs come from a human donor with non-small cell lung cancer that progressed on radiotherapy plus ipilimumab.

In nucleotides, the CDR3 is TGTGCCAGCTCACCACTGGGACAGGGCTCCACAGATACGCAGTATTTT. Residues: CASSPLGQGSTDTQYF. The chain combines TRBV18 with TRBJ2-3; 9 nucleotides align to TRBD1. This CDR3 spans 16 amino acids. Germline V gene data show CDR1 as KGHSH and CDR2 as LQKENI. V shed 1 base, J shed 2 bases, and the junction held 4 bases outside the gene matches.

V gene TRBV27 combines with J gene TRBJ1-5, with 8 bases aligning to TRBD1. The V and J ends lost 6 bases and 2 bases, in that order; junction bases with no gene match: 9. Germline V gene lookup returns CDR1 MNHEY and CDR2 SMNVEV (reference sequence). CDR3 length: 16 residues. CDR3 loop: CASRQGAGYGNQPQHF. The CDR3 DNA reads as TGTGCCAGCAGGCAGGGGGCTGGGTATGGCAATCAGCCCCAGCATTTT.

The rearrangement links TRBV12-5 to TRBJ2-5; 9 bases fit TRBD1. The CDR3 spans 13 residues. Germline CDR1 and CDR2: LGHNT and FRNRAP. With V trimmed by 6 bases and J by 5 bases, 4 bases remained unmatched. CDR3 nucleotide sequence: TGTGCTAGTGGAACAGGGGGCGGGGAGACCCAGTACTTC. Its protein product is CASGTGGGETQYF.

The chain carries TRBV9 and TRBJ2-1; TRBD2 agrees at 9 bases. CDR1 is SGDLS, CDR2 YYNGEE, per germline. V dropped 1 base and J dropped 3; count of bases not matched to a gene: 5. This CDR3 comprises 16 residues. The CDR3 DNA reads TGTGCCAGCAGCGTATTCTCTAGCGGGGTCTACAATGAGCAGTTCTTC. Its translation is CASSVFSSGVYNEQFF.

The chain carries TRBV4-3 and TRBJ1-5; a weak D match, TRBD1 (5 bases). The V gene lost 0 bases and the J gene lost 3 bases, with 9 bases spanning the gap. CDR3 length: 15 amino acids. The germline CDR1 and CDR2 sequences are LGHNA and YSLEER. The CDR3 region has the DNA TGCGCCAGCAGCCAAGACCGGGGCACCAATCAGCCCCAGCATTTT. Translated: CASSQDRGTNQPQHF.

The V gene is TRBV4-1, the J gene TRBJ1-3; D perhaps matches TRBD1 (6 bases). Germline V CDR1 and CDR2: MGHRA, YSYEKL. Trimming removed 1 base at V and 2 bases at J, with 12 bases between. The CDR3 contains 16 residues. DNA of the CDR3: TGCGCCAGCAGCCAAGTTATAGGGGGGCCTGGAAACACCATATATTTT. This encodes CASSQVIGGPGNTIYF.

This sequence joins TRBV7-2 and TRBJ2-1, with a weak D call TRBD2 (6 bases). The CDR3 covers 16 residues. Trimming took off 1 base at V and 7 bases at J, with 17 bases between the two ends. Germline values: CDR1 SGHTA, CDR2 FQGNSA. CDR3 coding DNA: TGTGCCAGCAGCTTAGGGGGACCCCTTCGGGGGAATGAGCAGTTCTTC. This encodes CASSLGGPLRGNEQFF.

The chain carries TRBV7-2 and TRBJ2-5; no reliable D call. The closer fit of TRBJ2-7 to the DNA end suggests the J call may be wrong. CDR1 and CDR2 (germline): SGHTA, FQGNSA. This CDR3 comprises 11 residues. This CDR3 is CASTNGYEQYF. The CDR3 nucleotides are TGTGCCAGCACCAACGGCTACGAGCAGTACTTC.

J is TRBJ2-7 and V is TRBV29-1, with 9 bases matching TRBD1. The CDR3 has 15 amino acids. Germline CDR1 SQVTM, CDR2 ANQGSEA. Losses at the gene ends were 7 bases for V and 6 bases for J; bases not matched to a gene: 16. This chain's CDR3 is CSGLFTGTGTREQYF. The CDR3 nucleotides read TGCAGCGGATTATTTACCGGGACAGGGACGCGCGAGCAGTACTTC.